Shown below are 4 T cell receptor beta chains from a single sample sequenced in a study of shared clonotypes between healthy human individuals. Here immunoSEQ multiplex PCR was the method, and the copy in TCRdb shows in-frame clones only, minus some. In the table there are about 1.5 million clones, around 95% of which are singletons. Source material: naive CD4+ T cells sorted from blood. Indicated subset: CD45RA+ positively selected. These receptors came from a man aged 30 to 45 in good health.

Notes on this clone: At one of its ends the junction is not consistent with the germline gene, which may arise from a read error. This chain connects TRBV18 to TRBJ2-7; D might be TRBD2 (6 bases). The CDR3 runs to 14 residues. Germline V lookup: CDR1 KGHSH, CDR2 LQKENI. This CDR3 is CASSRGIPSYGQYF. The CDR3 coding sequence is TGTGCCAGCTCCCGCGGGATCCCCTCCTACGGGCAGTACTTC.

The chain combines TRBV6-6 with TRBJ2-3; TRBD1 is a possible D gene (5 bases). The CDR3 totals 16 residues. V lost 6 bases and J lost 3, with 19 bases in between. From germline, CDR1 is MNHNY and CDR2 SVGAGI (reference sequence). CDR3 loop: CASRNERQPLTDTQYF. The DNA of the CDR3 is TGTGCCAGCAGAAACGAGAGACAGCCTCTGACAGATACGCAGTATTTT.

The chain is built from TRBV15 and TRBJ2-2, with 8 bases matching TRBD2. The CDR3 has 16 amino acids. Germline CDR1 and CDR2: LNHNV and YYDKDF (reference sequence). With V trimmed by 4 bases and J by 1 base, 5 bases remained unmatched. CDR3 amino acids: CATSNPGLVNTGELFF. The CDR3 region has the DNA TGTGCCACCAGCAATCCGGGACTAGTGAACACCGGGGAGCTGTTTTTT. Looking up the rest from reference TRBV15 and TRBJ2-2 gives the full variable domain: DAMVIQNPRYQVTQFGKPVTLSCSQTLNHNVMYWYQQKSSQAPKLLFHYYDKDFNNEADTPDNFQSRRPNTSFCFLDIRSPGLGDTAMYLCATSNPGLVNTGELFFGEGSRLTVL.

The chain carries TRBV5-1 and TRBJ2-2; TRBD2 matches at 7 bases. Germline CDR1 and CDR2: SGHRS and YFSETQ. The CDR3 runs to 16 residues. The trim removed 0 bases at V and 8 bases at J, leaving 10 bases unmatched. As DNA, the CDR3 is TGCGCCAGCAGCTTGGAGTTGCGGGAGTTTGGGGGGGAGCTGTTTTTT. This translates into CASSLELREFGGELFF.